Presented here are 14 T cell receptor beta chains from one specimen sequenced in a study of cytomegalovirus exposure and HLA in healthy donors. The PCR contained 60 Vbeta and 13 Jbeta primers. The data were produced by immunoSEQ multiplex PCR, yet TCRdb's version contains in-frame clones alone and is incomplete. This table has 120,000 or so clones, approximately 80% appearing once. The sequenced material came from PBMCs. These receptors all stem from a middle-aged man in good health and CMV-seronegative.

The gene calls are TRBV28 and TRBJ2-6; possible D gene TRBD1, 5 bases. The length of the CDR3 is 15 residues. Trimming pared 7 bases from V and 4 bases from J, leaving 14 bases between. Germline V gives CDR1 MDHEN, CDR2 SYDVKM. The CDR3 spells CASTSPGLGANVLTF. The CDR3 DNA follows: TGTGCCAGCACAAGTCCAGGGCTCGGGGCCAACGTCCTGACTTTC.

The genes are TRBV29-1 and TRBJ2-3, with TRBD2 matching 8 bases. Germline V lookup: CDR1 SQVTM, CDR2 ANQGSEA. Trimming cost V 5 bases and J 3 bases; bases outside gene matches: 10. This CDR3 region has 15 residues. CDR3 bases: TGCAGCGTTAAGGGAGTGGGACTAGTGACAGATACGCAGTATTTT. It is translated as CSVKGVGLVTDTQYF.

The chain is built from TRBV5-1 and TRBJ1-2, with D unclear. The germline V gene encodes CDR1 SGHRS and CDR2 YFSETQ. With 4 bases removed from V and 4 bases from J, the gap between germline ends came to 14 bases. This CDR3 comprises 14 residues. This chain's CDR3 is CASSKNEEFYGYTF. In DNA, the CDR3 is TGCGCCAGCAGCAAGAATGAGGAGTTCTATGGCTACACCTTC. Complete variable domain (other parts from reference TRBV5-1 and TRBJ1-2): KAGVTQTPRYLIKTRGQQVTLSCSPISGHRSVSWYQQTPGQGLQFLFEYFSETQRNKGNFPGRFSGRQFSNSRSEMNVSTLELGDSALYLCASSKNEEFYGYTFGSGTRLTVV.

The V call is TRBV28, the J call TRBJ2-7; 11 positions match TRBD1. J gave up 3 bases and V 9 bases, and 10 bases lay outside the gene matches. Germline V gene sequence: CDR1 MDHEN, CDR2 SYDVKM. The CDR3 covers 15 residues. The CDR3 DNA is TGTGCCAGTCTGCCCGGACAGGGGGCGGTCTACGAGCAGTACTTC. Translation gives CASLPGQGAVYEQYF.

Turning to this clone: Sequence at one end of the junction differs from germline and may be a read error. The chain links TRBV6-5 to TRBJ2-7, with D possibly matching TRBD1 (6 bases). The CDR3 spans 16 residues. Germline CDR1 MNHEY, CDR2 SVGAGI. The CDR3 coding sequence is TGTGCCAGCAGTTACACCATAAGGGACAAATCCTACGGGCAGTACTTC. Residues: CASSYTIRDKSYGQYF.

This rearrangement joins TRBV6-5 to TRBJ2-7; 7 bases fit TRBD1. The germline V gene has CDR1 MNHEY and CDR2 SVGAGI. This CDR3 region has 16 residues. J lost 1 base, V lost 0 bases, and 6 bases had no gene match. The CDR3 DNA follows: TGTGCCAGCAGTTACTCTCGACAGGGTGCATCCTACGAGCAGTACTTC. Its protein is CASSYSRQGASYEQYF.

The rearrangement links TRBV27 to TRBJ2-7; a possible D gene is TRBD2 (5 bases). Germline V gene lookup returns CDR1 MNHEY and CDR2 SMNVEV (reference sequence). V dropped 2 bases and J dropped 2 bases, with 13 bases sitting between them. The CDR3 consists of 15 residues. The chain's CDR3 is CASSLGVRRPYEQYF. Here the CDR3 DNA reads TGTGCCAGCAGTTTAGGTGTTCGGAGGCCCTACGAGCAGTACTTC.

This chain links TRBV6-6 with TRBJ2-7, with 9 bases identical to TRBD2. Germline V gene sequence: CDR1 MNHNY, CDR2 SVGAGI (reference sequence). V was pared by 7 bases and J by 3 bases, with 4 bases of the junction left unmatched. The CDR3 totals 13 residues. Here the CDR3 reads CASISSGGYEQYF. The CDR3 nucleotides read TGTGCCAGCATAAGTAGCGGGGGCTACGAGCAGTACTTC.

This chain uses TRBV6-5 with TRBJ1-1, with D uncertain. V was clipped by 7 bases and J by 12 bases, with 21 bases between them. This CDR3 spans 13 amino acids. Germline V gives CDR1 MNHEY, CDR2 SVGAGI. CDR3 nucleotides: TGTGCCAGCACCAGAACCGGGGTCCCGGCGACTTTCTTT. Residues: CASTRTGVPATFF.

In nucleotides, the CDR3 is TGCGCCAGCAGCCCACAGACAGGGGGTGATTCACCCCTCCACTTT. Its protein product is CASSPQTGGDSPLHF. The V call is TRBV4-3, the J call TRBJ1-6; 9 nucleotides match TRBD1. CDR3 length: 15 residues. Germline V gives CDR1 LGHNA, CDR2 YSLEER. J lost 8 bases, V lost 4 bases, and 6 bases had no gene match.

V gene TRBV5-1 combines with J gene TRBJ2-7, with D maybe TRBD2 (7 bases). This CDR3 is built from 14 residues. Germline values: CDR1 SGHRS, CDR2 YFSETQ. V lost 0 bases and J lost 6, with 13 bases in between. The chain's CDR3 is CASSLVSGGTEQYF. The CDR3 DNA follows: TGCGCCAGCAGCTTGGTGTCGGGGGGCACCGAGCAGTACTTC.

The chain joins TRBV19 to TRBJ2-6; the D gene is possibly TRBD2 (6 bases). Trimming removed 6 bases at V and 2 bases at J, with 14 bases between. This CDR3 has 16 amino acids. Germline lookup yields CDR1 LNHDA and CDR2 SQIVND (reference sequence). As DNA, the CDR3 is TGTGCCAGTAGCTCACGGAGGGGCGCTGGGGCCAACGTCCTGACTTTC. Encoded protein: CASSSRRGAGANVLTF.

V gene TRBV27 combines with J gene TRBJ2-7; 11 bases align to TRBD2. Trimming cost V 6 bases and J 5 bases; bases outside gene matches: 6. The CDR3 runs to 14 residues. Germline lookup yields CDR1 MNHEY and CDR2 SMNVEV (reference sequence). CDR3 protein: CASSHTSGSHEQYF. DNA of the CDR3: TGTGCCAGCAGCCATACTAGCGGGAGTCACGAGCAGTACTTC.

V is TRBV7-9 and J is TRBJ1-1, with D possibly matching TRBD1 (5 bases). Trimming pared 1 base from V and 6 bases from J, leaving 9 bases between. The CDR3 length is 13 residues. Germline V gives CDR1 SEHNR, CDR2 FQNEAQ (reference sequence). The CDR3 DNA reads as TGTGCCAGCAGCTTAGGGCGGGGGTCTGAAGCTTTCTTT. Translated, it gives CASSLGRGSEAFF.